This T cell receptor (beta chain) was sequenced in a study of human T cells and chemical hapten exposure. Via MiXCR, TCRdb re-called the RACE reads, giving one row per CDR3 protein. The table records tens of thousands of distinct CDR3 sequences, about 10% of them present only once. The V gene's germline CDR1 is SGHTA and CDR2 FQGNSA. This CDR3 contains 12 residues. Trimming cost V 3 bases and J 5 bases, with 7 bases left between them. Regarding time point: patch test 1, 2 weeks after DPC sensitization. Indicated treatment: therapeutic diphenylcyclopropenone sensitization with weekly scalp DPC. The study enrolled 18 to 70-year-old alopecia patients suitable for DPC.

The receptor was derived from a woman aged 50 to 60 with alopecia areata. Some clones in this sample may be carry-over from other donors' samples. J is TRBJ1-2 and V is TRBV7-2; no firm D call. Source: whole blood, taken in connection with sensitization to the hapten diphenylcyclopropenone (DPC). This chain's CDR3 is CASSLGPYGYTF. The CDR3 DNA reads TGTGCCAGCAGCTTGGGTCCATATGGCTACACCTTC.